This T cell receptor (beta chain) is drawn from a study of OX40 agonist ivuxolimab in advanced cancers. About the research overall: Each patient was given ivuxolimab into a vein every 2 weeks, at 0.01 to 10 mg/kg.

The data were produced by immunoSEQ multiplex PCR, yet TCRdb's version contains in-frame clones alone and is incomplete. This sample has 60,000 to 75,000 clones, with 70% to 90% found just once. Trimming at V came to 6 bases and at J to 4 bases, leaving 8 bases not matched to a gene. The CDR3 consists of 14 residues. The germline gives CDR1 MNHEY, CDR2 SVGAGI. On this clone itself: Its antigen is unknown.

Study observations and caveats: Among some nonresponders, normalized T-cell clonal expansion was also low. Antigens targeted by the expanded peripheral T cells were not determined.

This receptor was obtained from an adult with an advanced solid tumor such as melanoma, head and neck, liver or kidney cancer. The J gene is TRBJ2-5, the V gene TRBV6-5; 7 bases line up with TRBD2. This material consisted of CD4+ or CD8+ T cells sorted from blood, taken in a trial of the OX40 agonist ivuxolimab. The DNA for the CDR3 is TGTGCCAGCAGAAGGGAGGGGTTCGGAGAGACCCAGTACTTC. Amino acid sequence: CASRREGFGETQYF.